Listed here is a single T cell receptor beta chain. What it binds is not known. Repertoires were generated with immunoSEQ multiplex PCR, while TCRdb's copy carries only in-frame clones and drops some. This table holds about 1,800,000 clones, about 95% found once. These data are taken from a study of shared clonotypes between healthy human individuals. Study-level information: CD4 naive and CD4 memory each took three plates per donor, while CD8 naive took two and CD8 memory one.

The CDR3 is 15 residues long. Trimming left V 4 bases short and J 0 bases short, with 14 bases between. CDR1 and CDR2 (germline): SGHNT, YYREEE (reference sequence). CD45RO-negative, CCR7-positively selected cells formed the naive CD8 fraction, excluding terminally differentiated effector memory CD45RA+ cells. Findings and limits, study-wide: Relative to memory subsets, naive subsets generally showed larger estimated richness.

This sequence joins TRBV5-4 and TRBJ2-7; TRBD2 is a possible D gene (7 bases). The sequence was obtained from a man aged 18 to 29 in good health. What was sequenced was naive CD8+ T cells sorted from blood. The DNA for the CDR3 is TGTGCCAGCAGCCTTGATGGGGGGGCCTCCTACGAGCAGTACTTC. It specifies CASSLDGGASYEQYF.